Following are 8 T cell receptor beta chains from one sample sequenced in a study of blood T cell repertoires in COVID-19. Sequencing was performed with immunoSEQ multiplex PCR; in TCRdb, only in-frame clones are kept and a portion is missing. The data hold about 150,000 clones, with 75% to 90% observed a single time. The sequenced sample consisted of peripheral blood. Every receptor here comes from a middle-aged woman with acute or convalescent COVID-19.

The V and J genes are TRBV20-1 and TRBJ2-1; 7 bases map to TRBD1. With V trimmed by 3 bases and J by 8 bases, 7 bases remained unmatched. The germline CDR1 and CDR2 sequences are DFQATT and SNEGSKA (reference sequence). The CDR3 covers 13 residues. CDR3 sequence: CSASTRGKHEQFF. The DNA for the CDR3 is TGCAGTGCTAGTACCAGGGGGAAACATGAGCAGTTCTTC.

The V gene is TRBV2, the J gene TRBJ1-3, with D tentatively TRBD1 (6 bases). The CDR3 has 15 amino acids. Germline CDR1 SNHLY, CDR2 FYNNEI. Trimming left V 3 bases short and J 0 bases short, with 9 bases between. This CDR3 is CASSDYRVSGNTIYF. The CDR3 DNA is TGTGCCAGCAGTGACTACAGGGTCTCTGGAAACACCATATATTTT.

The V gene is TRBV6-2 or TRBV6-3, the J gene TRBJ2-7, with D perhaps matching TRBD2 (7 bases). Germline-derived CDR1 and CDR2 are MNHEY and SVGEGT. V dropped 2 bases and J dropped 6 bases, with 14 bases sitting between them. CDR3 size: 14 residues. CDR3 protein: CASSYVGGDFEQYF. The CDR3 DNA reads TGTGCCAGCAGTTACGTAGGGGGGGATTTCGAGCAGTACTTC.

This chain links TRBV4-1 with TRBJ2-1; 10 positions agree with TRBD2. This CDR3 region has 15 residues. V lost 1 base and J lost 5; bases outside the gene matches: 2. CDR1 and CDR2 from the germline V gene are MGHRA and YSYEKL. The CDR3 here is CASSQGLAGDNEQFF. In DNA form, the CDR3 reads TGCGCCAGCAGCCAAGGTCTAGCGGGGGACAATGAGCAGTTCTTC.

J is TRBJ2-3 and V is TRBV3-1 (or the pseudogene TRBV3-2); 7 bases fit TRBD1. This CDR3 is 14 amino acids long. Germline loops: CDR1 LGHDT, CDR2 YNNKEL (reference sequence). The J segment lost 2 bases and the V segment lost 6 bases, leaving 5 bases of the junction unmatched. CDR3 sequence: CASSLGGTTDTQYF. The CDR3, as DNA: TGTGCCAGCAGTTTAGGGGGCACCACAGATACGCAGTATTTT.

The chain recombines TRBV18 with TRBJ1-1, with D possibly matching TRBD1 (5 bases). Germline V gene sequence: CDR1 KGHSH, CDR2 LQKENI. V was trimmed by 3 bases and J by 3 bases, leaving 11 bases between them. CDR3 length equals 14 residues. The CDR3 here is CASSPRQGYTEAFF. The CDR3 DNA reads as TGTGCCAGCTCACCTCGCCAGGGCTACACTGAAGCTTTCTTT.

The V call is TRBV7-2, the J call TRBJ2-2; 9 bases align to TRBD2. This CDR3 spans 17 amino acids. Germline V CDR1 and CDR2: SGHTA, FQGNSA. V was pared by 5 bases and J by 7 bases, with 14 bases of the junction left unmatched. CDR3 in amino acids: CASSLNALAGLVGELFF. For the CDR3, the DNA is TGTGCCAGCAGCCTCAATGCTCTAGCGGGACTTGTCGGGGAGCTGTTTTTT.

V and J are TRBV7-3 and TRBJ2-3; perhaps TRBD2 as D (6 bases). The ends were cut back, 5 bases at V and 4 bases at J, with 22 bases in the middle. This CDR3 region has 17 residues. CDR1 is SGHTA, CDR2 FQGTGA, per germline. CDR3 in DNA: TGTGCCAGCAGCGTAGGGTTCGGAGGGCCGAGGCCAGATACGCAGTATTTT. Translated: CASSVGFGGPRPDTQYF.